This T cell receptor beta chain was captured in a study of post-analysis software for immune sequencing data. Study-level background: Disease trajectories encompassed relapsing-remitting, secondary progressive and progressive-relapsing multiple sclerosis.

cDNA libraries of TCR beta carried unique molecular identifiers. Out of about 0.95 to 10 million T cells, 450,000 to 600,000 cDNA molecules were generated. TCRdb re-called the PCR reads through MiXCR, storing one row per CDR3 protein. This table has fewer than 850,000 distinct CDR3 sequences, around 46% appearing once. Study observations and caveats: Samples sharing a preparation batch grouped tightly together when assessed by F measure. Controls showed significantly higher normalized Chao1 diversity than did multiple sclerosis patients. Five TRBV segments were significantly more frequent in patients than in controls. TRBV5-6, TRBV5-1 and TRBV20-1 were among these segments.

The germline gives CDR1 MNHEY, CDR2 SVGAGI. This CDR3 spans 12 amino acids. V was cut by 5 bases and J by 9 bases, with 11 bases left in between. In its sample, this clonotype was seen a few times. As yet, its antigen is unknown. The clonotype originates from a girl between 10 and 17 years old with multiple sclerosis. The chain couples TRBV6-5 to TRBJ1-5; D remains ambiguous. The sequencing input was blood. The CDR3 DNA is TGTGCCAGCAGTCAATTGGGTGGGCCCCAGCATTTT. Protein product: CASSQLGGPQHF.